This T cell receptor beta chain was found in a study of blood T cell repertoires in COVID-19. Turning to the study itself: Sites in the United States, Italy and Spain provided acute and convalescent COVID-19 samples. PBMCs, B-cell-depleted T cells, or T cells provided the cDNA or gDNA that made up the material.

In germline, CDR1 is SNHLY, CDR2 FYNNEI. J lost 7 bases, V lost 5 bases, and 9 bases had no gene match. The CDR3 runs 14 residues. Authors' analysis steps: Reference gene primer amplification in the assay estimated nucleated cell counts. Produced via immunoSEQ multiplex PCR; TCRdb's table is partial and in-frame only. The V and J calls and the clone size are those of that table, but D and trimming were determined from the DNA. This repertoire shows roughly 330,000 clones, over 75% found once; its top ten account for about 5.7%. Those who participated ranged in age from about 18 to 89 years and resided in about two dozen US areas.

What was sequenced was PBMCs or T cells enriched from blood (not recorded which). The V gene is TRBV2, the J gene TRBJ1-2; TRBD1 aligns across 8 bases. This clonotype was obtained from a woman in her twenties or thirties who had recovered from COVID-19. This CDR3 reads CASSLDRDYGGYTF. The CDR3 nucleotides read TGTGCCAGCAGTCTGGACAGGGATTATGGTGGCTACACCTTC.